The clone carrying this T cell receptor beta chain was seen more than once but under ten times. The sample originates from a study of regulatory T cells in long-lasting Graves disease. Trimming removed 5 bases at V and 5 bases at J, with 10 bases between. The CDR3 length is 13 residues. The time point denotes: persistent/refractory GD, antithyroid drugs over 5 years with positive TRAb. Preparation of the TCR library used RNA extracted from PBMCs. With iRepertoire HTBI primers and Arm-PCR of CDR3 regions, TCR beta libraries were built. MiXCR was run by TCRdb on the multiplex PCR reads, yielding one entry per CDR3 protein. The sample has roughly 360,000 distinct CDR3 sequences; roughly 23% are singletons.

This chain links TRBV12-3 or TRBV12-4 with TRBJ1-5; D is unresolved. This receptor was obtained from a middle-aged woman with Graves disease. The sequenced sample was peripheral blood mononuclear cells (PBMCs), obtained when the disease was refractory, from a patient treated with antithyroid drugs. CDR3 coding DNA: TGTGCCAGCAGTCCCGGCGGCCATCAGCCCCAGCATTTT. It is translated as CASSPGGHQPQHF.